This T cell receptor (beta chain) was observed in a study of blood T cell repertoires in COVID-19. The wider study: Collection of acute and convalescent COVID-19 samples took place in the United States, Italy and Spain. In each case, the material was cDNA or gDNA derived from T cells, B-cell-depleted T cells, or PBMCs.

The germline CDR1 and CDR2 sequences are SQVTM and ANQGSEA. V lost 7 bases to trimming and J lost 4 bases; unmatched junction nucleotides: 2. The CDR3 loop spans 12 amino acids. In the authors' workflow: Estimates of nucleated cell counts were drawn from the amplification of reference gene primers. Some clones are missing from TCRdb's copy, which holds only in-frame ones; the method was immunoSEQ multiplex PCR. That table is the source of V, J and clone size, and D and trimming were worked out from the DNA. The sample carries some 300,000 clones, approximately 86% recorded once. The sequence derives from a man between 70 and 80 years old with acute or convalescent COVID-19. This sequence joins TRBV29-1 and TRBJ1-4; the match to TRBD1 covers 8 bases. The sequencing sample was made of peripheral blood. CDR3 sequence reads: CSAGQGNEKLFF. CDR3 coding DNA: TGCAGCGCAGGACAGGGTAATGAAAAACTGTTTTTT.